This TCR beta chain came from a study of shared clonotypes between healthy human individuals. Across the study: For every donor, three CD4 naive, three CD4 memory, two CD8 naive and one CD8 memory plates were used. Study-level points and caveats: Naive subsets, compared against memory subsets, generally had larger estimated richness values. Only blood was sampled, and tissue TCR repertoires likely differ from blood ones.

Only CD45RO-negative cells positively selected for CCR7 counted as naive CD8 cells, so terminally differentiated effector memory CD45RA+ cells were excluded. The CDR3 length is 17 residues. The germline V gene encodes CDR1 KGHSH and CDR2 LQKENI. The V and J ends lost 1 base and 6 bases, in that order; junction bases with no gene match: 8. Produced via immunoSEQ multiplex PCR; TCRdb's table is partial and in-frame only. The sample contains around 2.1 million clones, roughly 91% of which appear only once. Concerning this clone: What it binds is not known.

The receptor comes from a man younger than 30 in good health. Some clones in this sample may be carry-over from other donors' samples. Material for sequencing was naive CD8+ T cells from PBMCs. The J gene is TRBJ2-1, the V gene TRBV18, with 11 positions matching TRBD1. Written as DNA, the CDR3 is TGTGCCAGCTCACCACTCTCAGGGGACAGGGGGGGCAATGAGCAGTTCTTC. It specifies CASSPLSGDRGGNEQFF.